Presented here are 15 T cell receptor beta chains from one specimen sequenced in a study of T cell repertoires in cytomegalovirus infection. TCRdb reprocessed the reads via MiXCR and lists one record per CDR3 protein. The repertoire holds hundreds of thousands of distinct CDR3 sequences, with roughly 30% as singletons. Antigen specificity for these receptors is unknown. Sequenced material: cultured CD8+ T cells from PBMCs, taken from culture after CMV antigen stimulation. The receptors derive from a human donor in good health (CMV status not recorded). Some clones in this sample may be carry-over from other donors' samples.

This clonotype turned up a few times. CDR3 bases: TGTGCCAGTAGTACCGGGAGGTTTTTCACTGAAGCTTTCTTT. Amino acid sequence: CASSTGRFFTEAFF. The rearrangement uses TRBV19 and TRBJ1-1; the D is unclear. Germline V gene sequence: CDR1 LNHDA, CDR2 SQIVND (reference sequence). There are 14 residues in the CDR3. V was trimmed by 4 bases and J by 4 bases, leaving 13 bases between them.

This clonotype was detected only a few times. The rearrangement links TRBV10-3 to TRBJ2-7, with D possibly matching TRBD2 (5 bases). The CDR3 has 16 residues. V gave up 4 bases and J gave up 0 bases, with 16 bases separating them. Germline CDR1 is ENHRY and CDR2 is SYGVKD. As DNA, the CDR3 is TGTGCCATCAGTGTCCCGGGGTCCAACCGCTCCTACGAGCAGTACTTC. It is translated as CAISVPGSNRSYEQYF.

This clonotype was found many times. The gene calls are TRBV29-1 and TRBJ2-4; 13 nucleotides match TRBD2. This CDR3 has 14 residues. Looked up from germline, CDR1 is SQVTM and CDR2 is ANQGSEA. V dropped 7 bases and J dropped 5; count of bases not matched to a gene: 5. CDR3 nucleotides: TGCAGCGCCAGACTAGCGGGGGGCCAAAACATTCAGTACTTC. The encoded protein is CSARLAGGQNIQYF.

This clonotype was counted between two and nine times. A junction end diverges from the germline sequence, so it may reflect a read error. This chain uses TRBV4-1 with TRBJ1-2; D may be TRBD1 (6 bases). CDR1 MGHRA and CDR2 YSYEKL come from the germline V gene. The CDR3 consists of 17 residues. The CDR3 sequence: CASSPRGQSGLGYGYTF. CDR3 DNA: TGTGCCAGCAGCCCCCGGGGGCAAAGCGGGCTGGGCTATGGCTACACCTTC.

The CDR3: CASSPLAHIFDEQFF. The CDR3 DNA reads TGTGCCAGCAGTCCGCTAGCACATATATTCGATGAGCAGTTCTTC. This rearrangement joins TRBV27 to TRBJ2-1; D might be TRBD2 (5 bases). This CDR3 has 15 amino acids. CDR1 is MNHEY and CDR2 is SMNVEV in the germline V gene (reference sequence). Deletions cut 5 bases from V and 8 bases from J, with 19 bases between.

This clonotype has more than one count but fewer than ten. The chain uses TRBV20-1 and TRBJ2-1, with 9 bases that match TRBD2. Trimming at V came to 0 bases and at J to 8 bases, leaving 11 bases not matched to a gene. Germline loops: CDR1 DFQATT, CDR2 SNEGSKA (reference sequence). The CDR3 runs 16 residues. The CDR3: CSARDPYGTSIHEQFF. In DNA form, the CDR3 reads TGCAGTGCTAGAGATCCATACGGGACTAGCATCCATGAGCAGTTCTTC.

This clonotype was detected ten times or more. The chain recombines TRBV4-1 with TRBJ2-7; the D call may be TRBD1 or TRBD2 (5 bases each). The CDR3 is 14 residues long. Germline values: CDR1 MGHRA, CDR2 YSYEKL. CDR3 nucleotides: TGTGCCAGCAGCCCCGGGACGGGCTCCTACGAGCAGTACGTC. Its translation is CASSPGTGSYEQYV.

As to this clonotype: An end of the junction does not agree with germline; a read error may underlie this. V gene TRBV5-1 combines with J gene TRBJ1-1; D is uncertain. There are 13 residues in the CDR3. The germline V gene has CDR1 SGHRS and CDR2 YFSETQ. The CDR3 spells CASSLAGETEAFF. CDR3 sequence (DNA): TGTGCCAGCAGCTTGGCCGGGGAAACTGAAGCTTTCTTT.

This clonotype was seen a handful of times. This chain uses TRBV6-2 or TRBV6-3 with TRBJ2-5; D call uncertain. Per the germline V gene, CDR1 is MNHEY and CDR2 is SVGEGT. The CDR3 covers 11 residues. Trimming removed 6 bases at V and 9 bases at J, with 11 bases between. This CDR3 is CASRSSEAQYF. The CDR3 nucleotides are TGTGCCAGCAGATCGAGTGAGGCCCAGTACTTC.

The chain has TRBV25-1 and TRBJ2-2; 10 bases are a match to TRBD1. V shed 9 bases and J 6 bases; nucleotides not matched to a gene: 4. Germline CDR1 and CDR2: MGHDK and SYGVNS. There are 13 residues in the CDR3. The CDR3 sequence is CASRTGGAGELFF. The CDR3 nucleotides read TGTGCCAGTAGGACAGGGGGTGCCGGGGAGCTGTTTTTT.

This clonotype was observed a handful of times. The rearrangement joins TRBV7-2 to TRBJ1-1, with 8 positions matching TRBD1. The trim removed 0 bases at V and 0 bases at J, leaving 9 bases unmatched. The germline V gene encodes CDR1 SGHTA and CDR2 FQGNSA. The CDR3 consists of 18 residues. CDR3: CASSLAQGAVSVNTEAFF. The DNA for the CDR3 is TGTGCCAGCAGCTTAGCGCAGGGGGCAGTTTCGGTGAACACTGAAGCTTTCTTT.

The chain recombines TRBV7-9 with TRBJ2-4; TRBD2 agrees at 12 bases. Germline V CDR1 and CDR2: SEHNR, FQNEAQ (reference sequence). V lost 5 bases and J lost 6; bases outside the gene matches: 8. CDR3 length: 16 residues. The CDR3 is CASSTPGLAGGNIQYF. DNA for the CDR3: TGTGCCAGCAGCACCCCGGGACTAGCGGGTGGAAACATTCAGTACTTC.

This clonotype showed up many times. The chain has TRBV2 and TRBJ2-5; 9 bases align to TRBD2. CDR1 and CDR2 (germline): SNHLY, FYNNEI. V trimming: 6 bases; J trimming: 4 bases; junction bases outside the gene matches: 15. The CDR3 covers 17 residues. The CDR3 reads CASRRASGVLTGETQYF. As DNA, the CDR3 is TGTGCCAGCAGGAGGGCTAGCGGGGTATTGACGGGAGAGACCCAGTACTTC. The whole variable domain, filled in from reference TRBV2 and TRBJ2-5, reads EPEVTQTPSHQVTQMGQEVILRCVPISNHLYFYWYRQILGQKVEFLVSFYNNEISEKSEIFDDQFSVERPDGSNFTLKIRSTKLEDSAMYFCASRRASGVLTGETQYFGPGTRLLVL.

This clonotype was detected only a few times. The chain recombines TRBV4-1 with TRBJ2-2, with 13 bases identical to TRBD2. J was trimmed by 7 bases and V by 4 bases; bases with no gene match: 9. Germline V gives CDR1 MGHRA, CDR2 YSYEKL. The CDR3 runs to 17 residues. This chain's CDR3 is CASSPGLAGAGSGELFF. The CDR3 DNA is TGCGCCAGCAGCCCCGGACTAGCGGGGGCTGGGAGCGGGGAGCTGTTTTTT.

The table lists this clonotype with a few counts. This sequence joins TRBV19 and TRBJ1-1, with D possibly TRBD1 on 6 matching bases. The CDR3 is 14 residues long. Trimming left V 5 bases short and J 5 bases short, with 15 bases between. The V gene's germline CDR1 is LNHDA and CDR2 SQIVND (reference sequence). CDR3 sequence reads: CASSVYSGVTEAFF. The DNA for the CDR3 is TGTGCCAGTAGTGTATACTCAGGGGTTACTGAAGCTTTCTTT.